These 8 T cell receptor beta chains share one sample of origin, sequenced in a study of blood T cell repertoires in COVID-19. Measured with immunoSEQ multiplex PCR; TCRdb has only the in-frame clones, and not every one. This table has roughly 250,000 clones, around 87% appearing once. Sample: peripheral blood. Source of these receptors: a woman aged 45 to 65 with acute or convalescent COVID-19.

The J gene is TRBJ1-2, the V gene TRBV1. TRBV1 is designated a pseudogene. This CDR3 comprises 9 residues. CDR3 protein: CTGGESNTF. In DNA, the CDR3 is TGCACCGGGGGGGAGTCAAACACCTTC.

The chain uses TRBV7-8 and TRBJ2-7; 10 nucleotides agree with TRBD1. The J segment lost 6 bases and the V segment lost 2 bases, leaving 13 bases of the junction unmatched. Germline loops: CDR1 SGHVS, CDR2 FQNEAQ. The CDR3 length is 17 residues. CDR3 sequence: CASSLRSPGQGILEQYF. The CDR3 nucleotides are TGTGCCAGCAGCTTACGGTCACCGGGACAGGGGATTCTCGAGCAGTACTTC.

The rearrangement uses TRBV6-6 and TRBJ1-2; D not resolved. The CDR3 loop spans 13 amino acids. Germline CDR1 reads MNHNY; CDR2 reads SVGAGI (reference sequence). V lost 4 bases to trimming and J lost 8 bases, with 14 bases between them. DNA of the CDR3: TGTGCCAGCAGTTCGACCGGCACGCGGGGCTACACCTTC. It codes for CASSSTGTRGYTF.

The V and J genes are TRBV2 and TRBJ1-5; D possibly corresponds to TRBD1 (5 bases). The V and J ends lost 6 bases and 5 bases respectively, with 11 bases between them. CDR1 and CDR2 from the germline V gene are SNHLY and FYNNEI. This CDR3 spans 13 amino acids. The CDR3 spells CASSLDSYQPQHF. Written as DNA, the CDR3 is TGTGCCAGCAGCCTTGACAGCTATCAGCCCCAGCATTTT.

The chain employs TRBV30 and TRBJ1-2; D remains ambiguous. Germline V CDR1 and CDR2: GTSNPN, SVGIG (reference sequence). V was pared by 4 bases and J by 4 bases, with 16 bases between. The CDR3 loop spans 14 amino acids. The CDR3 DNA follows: TGTGCCTGGACTAGGTATGCAGACCTCTATGGCTACACCTTC. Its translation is CAWTRYADLYGYTF.

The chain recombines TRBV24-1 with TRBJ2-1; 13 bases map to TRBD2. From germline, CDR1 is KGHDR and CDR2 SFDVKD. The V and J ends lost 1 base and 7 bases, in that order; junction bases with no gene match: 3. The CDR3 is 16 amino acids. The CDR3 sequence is CATSDFGTSGKNEQFF. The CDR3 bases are TGTGCCACCAGTGATTTCGGGACTAGCGGGAAAAATGAGCAGTTCTTC.

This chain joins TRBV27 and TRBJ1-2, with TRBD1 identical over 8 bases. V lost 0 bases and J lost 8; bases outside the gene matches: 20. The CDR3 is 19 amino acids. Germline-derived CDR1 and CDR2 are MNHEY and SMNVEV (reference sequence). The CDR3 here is CASSLSIWTGKTGSKGYTF. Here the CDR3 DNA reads TGTGCCAGCAGTTTATCGATTTGGACAGGGAAGACGGGGAGCAAAGGCTACACCTTC.

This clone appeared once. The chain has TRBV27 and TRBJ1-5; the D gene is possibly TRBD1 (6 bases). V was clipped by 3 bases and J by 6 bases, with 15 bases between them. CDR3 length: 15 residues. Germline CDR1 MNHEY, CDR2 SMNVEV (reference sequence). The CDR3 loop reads CASSLRGARTQPQHF. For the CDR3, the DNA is TGTGCCAGCAGTTTGCGGGGGGCTCGTACTCAGCCCCAGCATTTT.